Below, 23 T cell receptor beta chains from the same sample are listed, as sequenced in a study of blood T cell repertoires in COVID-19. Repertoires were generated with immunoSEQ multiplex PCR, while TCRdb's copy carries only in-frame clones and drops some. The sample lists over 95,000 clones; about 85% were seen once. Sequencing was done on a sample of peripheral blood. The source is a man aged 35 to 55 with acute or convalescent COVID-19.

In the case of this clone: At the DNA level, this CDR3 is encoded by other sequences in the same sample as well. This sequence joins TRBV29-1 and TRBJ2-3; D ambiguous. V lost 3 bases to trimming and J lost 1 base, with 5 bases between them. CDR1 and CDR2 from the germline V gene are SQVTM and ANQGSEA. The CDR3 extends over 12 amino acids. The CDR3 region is CSVDEGTDTQYF. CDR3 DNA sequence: TGCAGCGTTGACGAGGGCACAGATACGCAGTATTTT.

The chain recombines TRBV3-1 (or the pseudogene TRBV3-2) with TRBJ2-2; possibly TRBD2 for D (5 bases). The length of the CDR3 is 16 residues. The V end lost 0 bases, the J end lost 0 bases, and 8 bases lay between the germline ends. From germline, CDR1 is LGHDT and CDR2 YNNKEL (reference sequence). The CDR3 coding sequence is TGTGCCAGCAGCCAAGATGCGGGTTCGAACACCGGGGAGCTGTTTTTT. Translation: CASSQDAGSNTGELFF.

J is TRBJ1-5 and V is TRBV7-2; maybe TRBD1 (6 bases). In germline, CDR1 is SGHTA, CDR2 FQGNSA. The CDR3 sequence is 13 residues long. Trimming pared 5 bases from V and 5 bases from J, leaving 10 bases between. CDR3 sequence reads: CASSVPGDQPQHF. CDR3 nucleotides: TGTGCCAGCAGCGTTCCAGGGGATCAGCCCCAGCATTTT.

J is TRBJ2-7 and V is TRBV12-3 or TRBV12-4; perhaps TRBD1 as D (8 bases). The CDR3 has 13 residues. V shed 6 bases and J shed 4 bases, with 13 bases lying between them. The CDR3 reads CASSGQGLYEQYF. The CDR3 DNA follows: TGTGCCAGCAGCGGACAGGGACTATACGAGCAGTACTTC.

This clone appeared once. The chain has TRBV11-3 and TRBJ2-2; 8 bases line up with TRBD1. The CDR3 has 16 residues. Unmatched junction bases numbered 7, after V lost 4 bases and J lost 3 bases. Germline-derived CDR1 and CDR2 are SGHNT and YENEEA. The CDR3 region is CASSSTGGIYTGELFF. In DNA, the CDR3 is TGTGCCAGCAGCTCCACAGGGGGTATATACACCGGGGAGCTGTTTTTT.

The CDR3 DNA follows: TGCGCCAGCAGCCAAGGACCAGGTAGTAACACTGAAGCTTTCTTT. Its protein is CASSQGPGSNTEAFF. This sequence joins TRBV4-3 and TRBJ1-1; unclear D gene. Germline CDR1 reads LGHNA; CDR2 reads YSLEER. The CDR3 is made up of 15 amino acids. V gave up 1 base and J gave up 2 bases, with 11 bases separating them.

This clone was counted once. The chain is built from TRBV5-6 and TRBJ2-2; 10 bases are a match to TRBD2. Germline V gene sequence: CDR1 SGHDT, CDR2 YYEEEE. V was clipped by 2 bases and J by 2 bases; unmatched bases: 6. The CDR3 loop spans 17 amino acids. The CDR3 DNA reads TGTGCCAGCAGCTTTAGCGGGGGGTCTTTCAACACCGGGGAGCTGTTTTTT. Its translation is CASSFSGGSFNTGELFF.

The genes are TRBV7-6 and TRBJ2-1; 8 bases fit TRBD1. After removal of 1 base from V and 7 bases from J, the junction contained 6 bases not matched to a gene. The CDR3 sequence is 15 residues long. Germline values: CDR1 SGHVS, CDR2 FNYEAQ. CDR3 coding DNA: TGTGCCAGCAGCTTAGTCAGGGGGCTGTCGAATGAGCAGTTCTTC. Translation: CASSLVRGLSNEQFF. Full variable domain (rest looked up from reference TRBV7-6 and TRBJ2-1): GAGVSQSPRYKVTKRGQDVALRCDPISGHVSLYWYRQALGQGPEFLTYFNYEAQQDKSGLPNDRFSAERPEGSISTLTIQRTEQRDSAMYRCASSLVRGLSNEQFFGPGTRLTVL.

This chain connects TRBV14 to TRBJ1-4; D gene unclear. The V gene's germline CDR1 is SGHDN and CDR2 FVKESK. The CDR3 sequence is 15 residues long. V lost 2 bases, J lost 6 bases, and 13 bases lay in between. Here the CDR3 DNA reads TGTGCCAGCAGCCAATTTCAGTCACCCCATGAAAAACTGTTTTTT. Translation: CASSQFQSPHEKLFF.

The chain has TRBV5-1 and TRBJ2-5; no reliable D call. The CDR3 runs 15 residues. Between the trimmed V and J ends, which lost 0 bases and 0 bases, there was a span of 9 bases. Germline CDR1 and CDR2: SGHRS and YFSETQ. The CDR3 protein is CASSLDAGNQETQYF. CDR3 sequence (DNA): TGCGCCAGCAGCTTGGATGCCGGTAACCAAGAGACCCAGTACTTC.

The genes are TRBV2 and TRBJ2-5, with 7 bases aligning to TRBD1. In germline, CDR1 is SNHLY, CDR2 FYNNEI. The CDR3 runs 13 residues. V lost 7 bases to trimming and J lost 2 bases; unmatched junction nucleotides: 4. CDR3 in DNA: TGTGCCAGCAATAGGGACAGACAAGAGACCCAGTACTTC. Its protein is CASNRDRQETQYF.

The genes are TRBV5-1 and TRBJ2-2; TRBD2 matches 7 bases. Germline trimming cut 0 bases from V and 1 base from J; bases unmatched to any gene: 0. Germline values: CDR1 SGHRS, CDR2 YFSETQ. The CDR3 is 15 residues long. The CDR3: CASSLVAGNTGELFF. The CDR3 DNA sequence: TGCGCCAGCAGCTTGGTAGCGGGGAACACCGGGGAGCTGTTTTTT.

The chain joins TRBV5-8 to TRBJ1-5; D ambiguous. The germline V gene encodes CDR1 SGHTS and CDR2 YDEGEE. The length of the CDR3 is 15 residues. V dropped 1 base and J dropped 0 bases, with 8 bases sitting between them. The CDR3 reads CASSLYRFSNQPQHF. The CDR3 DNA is TGTGCCAGCAGCTTGTACAGATTTAGCAATCAGCCCCAGCATTTT.

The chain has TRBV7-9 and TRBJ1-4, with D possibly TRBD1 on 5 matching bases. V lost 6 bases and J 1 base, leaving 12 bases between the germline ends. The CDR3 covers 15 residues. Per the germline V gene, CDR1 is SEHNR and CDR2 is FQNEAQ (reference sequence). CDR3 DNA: TGTGCCAGCAGTCCCTTGGGGGGAACTAATGAAAAACTGTTTTTT. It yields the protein CASSPLGGTNEKLFF.

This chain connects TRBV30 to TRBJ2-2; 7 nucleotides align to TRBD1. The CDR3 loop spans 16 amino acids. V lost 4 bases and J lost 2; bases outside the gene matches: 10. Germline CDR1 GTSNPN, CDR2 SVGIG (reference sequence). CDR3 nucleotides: TGTGCCTGGAAGGTTGAGGGACAGTTCAACACCGGGGAGCTGTTTTTT. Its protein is CAWKVEGQFNTGELFF.

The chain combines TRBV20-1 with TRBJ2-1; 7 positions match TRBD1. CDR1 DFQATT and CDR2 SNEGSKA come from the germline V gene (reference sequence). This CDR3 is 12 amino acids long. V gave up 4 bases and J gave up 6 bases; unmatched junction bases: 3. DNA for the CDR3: TGCAGTGCTAATGACAGGGTCAATGAGCAGTTCTTC. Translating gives CSANDRVNEQFF.

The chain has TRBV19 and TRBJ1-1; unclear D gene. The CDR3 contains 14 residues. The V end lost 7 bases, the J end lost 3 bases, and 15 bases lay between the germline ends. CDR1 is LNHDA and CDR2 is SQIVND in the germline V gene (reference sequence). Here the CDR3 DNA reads TGTGCCAGTAAACTGCAGTGGGAGGACACTGAAGCTTTCTTT. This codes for CASKLQWEDTEAFF. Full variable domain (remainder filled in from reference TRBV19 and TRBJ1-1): DGGITQSPKYLFRKEGQNVTLSCEQNLNHDAMYWYRQDPGQGLRLIYYSQIVNDFQKGDIAEGYSVSREKKESFPLTVTSAQKNPTAFYLCASKLQWEDTEAFFGQGTRLTVV.

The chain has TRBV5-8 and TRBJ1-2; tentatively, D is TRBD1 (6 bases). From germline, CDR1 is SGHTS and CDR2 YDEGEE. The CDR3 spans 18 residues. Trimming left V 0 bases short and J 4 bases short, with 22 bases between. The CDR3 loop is CASSLGVQWGQGSYGYTF. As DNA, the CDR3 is TGTGCCAGCAGCTTGGGGGTCCAATGGGGGCAGGGGAGCTATGGCTACACCTTC.

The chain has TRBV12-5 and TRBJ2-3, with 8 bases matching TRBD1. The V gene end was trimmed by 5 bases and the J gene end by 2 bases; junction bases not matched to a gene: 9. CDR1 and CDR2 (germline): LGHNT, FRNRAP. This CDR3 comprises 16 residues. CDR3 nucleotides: TGTGCTAGTGGTCCCGGACAGGGCTCGTTCACAGATACGCAGTATTTT. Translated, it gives CASGPGQGSFTDTQYF. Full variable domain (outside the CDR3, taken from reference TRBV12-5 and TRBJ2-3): DARVTQTPRHKVTEMGQEVTMRCQPILGHNTVFWYRQTMMQGLELLAYFRNRAPLDDSGMPKDRFSAEMPDATLATLKIQPSEPRDSAVYFCASGPGQGSFTDTQYFGPGTRLTVL.

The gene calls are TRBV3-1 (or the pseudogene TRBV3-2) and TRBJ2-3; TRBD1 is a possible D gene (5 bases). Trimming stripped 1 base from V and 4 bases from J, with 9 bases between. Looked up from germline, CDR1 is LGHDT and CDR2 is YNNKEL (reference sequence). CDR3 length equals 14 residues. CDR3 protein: CASSQGGHSDTQYF. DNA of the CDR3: TGTGCCAGCAGCCAAGGCGGACATTCAGATACGCAGTATTTT.

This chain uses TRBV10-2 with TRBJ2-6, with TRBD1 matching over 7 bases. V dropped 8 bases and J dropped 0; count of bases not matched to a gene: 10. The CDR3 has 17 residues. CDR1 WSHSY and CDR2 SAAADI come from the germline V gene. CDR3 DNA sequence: TGCGCCAGCTGCCCGGGACAGCCGTTCTCTGGGGCCAACGTCCTGACTTTC. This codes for CASCPGQPFSGANVLTF.

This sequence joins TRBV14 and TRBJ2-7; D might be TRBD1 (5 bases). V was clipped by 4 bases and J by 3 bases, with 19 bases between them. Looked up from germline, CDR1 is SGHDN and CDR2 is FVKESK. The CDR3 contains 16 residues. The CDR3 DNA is TGTGCCAGCAGCCTTAGAGTGTCAAAGGGGCTCTACGAGCAGTACTTC. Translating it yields CASSLRVSKGLYEQYF. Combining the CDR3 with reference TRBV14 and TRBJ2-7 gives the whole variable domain EAGVTQFPSHSVIEKGQTVTLRCDPISGHDNLYWYRRVMGKEIKFLLHFVKESKQDESGMPNNRFLAERTGGTYSTLKVQPAELEDSGVYFCASSLRVSKGLYEQYFGPGTRLTVT.

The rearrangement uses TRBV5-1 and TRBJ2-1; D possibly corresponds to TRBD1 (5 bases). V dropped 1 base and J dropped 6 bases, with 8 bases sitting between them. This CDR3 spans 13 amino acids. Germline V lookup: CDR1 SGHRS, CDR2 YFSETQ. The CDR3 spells CASSLLGVNEQFF. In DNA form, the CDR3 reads TGCGCCAGCAGCTTGCTAGGGGTCAATGAGCAGTTCTTC.